The clone carrying this T cell receptor (beta chain) was counted ten times or more. The antigen remains undetermined. TCRdb analysed the 5' RACE reads with MiXCR anew, one entry per CDR3 protein. The sample holds about 69,000 distinct CDR3 sequences, less than 6% seen once. The data are from a study of CD8 T cells in ankylosing spondylitis. The study's findings and limits: Seemingly characteristic of ankylosing spondylitis blood was a TCR beta motif consisting of roughly 8 highly homologous variants. Matched ankylosing spondylitis synovial fluid reportedly showed significant enrichment of disease-linked clones.

The CDR3 spans 13 residues. The germline V and J ends were trimmed by 5 bases and 10 bases, with 17 bases remaining between them. V gene TRBV12-3 or TRBV12-4 combines with J gene TRBJ2-5; tentatively, D is TRBD1 (6 bases). The clonotype was recovered from a male donor with ankylosing spondylitis or in good health (not recorded which). The sample comprised blood, either unsorted or a sorted T cell fraction (not recorded which). The CDR3 DNA is TGTGCCAGCAGTAACCGGGACACCAAGAGCCAGTACTTC. It is translated as CASSNRDTKSQYF.